These 7 T cell receptor beta chains originate from one sample sequenced in a study of regulatory T cells in long-lasting Graves disease. Documented time point: persistent/refractory GD, antithyroid drugs over 5 years with positive TRAb. From PBMCs, RNA was extracted and then used to make the TCR library. iRepertoire HTBI primers and Arm-PCR of CDR3 regions built TCR beta libraries. MiXCR was run by TCRdb on the multiplex PCR reads, yielding one entry per CDR3 protein. The table shows 350,000 to 500,000 distinct CDR3 sequences, with roughly a fifth occurring only once. The specimen was peripheral blood mononuclear cells (PBMCs), collected when the disease was refractory, from a patient treated with antithyroid drugs. These receptors were collected from a female donor with Graves disease.

The chain joins TRBV13 to TRBJ2-1; 8 bases line up with TRBD2. Germline V gene sequence: CDR1 PRHDT, CDR2 FYEKMQ (reference sequence). This CDR3 spans 14 amino acids. Losses at the gene ends were 5 bases for V and 5 bases for J; bases not matched to a gene: 5. The CDR3 DNA is TGTGCCAGCAGCCCGCGGGGGGCCAACAATGAGCAGTTCTTC. Its protein is CASSPRGANNEQFF.

This clonotype was observed a handful of times. The rearrangement joins TRBV28 to TRBJ1-3; 10 bases line up with TRBD1. CDR3 length equals 16 residues. V lost 4 bases to trimming and J lost 0 bases; unmatched junction nucleotides: 3. In germline, CDR1 is MDHEN, CDR2 SYDVKM. CDR3 sequence: CASSSRDRGSGNTIYF. Written as DNA, the CDR3 is TGTGCCAGCAGTTCTAGGGACAGGGGCTCTGGAAACACCATATATTTT.

This clonotype was recorded a few times. The chain combines TRBV20-1 with TRBJ2-5, with D maybe TRBD1 (5 bases). V was clipped by 4 bases and J by 4 bases, with 16 bases between them. CDR1 and CDR2 (germline): DFQATT, SNEGSKA (reference sequence). CDR3 length: 14 amino acids. The CDR3 is CSATPAGSGETQYF. The CDR3 region has the DNA TGCAGTGCTACCCCTGCAGGGTCCGGAGAGACCCAGTACTTC.

Concerning this clonotype itself: One base separates it from a far larger clone, so it is likely a read error. The V and J genes are TRBV12-3 or TRBV12-4 and TRBJ2-2, with 10 bases fitting TRBD2. The CDR3 consists of 14 residues. The ends lost 6 bases at V and 7 bases at J; junction bases unmatched: 5. In nucleotides, the CDR3 is TGTGCCAGCAGAGCGGGAGGGTATATCGGGGAGCTGTTTTTT. Translation gives CASRAGGYIGELFF.

V is TRBV6-5 and J is TRBJ2-1; no clear D gene. Deletions cut 1 base from V and 8 bases from J, with 9 bases between. In germline, CDR1 is MNHEY, CDR2 SVGAGI. The CDR3 runs 13 residues. CDR3 loop: CASSYYEVDEQFF. CDR3 DNA: TGTGCCAGCAGTTACTACGAGGTGGATGAGCAGTTCTTC.

This chain joins TRBV29-1 and TRBJ1-2, with D uncertain. CDR1 is SQVTM and CDR2 is ANQGSEA in the germline V gene. Trimming pared 0 bases from V and 8 bases from J, leaving 4 bases between. The CDR3 spans 10 residues. CDR3 in DNA: TGCAGCGTTGAAGAGGGGGGCTACACCTTC. Its translation is CSVEEGGYTF.

The J gene is TRBJ2-7, the V gene TRBV9; D is perhaps TRBD2 (6 bases). CDR3 size: 14 residues. The germline V gene has CDR1 SGDLS and CDR2 YYNGEE. Trimming removed 4 bases from V and 6 bases from J, with 17 bases in between. CDR3 nucleotide sequence: TGTGCCAGCAGCAGATCGGGGGACGTAGGCGAGCAGTACTTC. It specifies CASSRSGDVGEQYF. The variable domain in full, completed from reference TRBV9 and TRBJ2-7, reads DSGVTQTPKHLITATGQRVTLRCSPRSGDLSVYWYQQSLDQGLQFLIQYYNGEERAKGNILERFSAQQFPDLHSELNLSSLELGDSALYFCASSRSGDVGEQYFGPGTRLTVT.